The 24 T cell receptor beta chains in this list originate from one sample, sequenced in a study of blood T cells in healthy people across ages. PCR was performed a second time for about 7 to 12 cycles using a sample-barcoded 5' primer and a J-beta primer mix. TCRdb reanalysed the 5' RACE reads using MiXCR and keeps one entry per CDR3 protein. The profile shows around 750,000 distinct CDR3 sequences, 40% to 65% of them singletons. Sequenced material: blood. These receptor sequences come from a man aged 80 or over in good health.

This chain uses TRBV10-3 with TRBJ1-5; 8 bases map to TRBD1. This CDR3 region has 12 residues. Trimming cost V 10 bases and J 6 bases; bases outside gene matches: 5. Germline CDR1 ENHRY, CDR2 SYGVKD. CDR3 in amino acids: CATQGAGQPQHF. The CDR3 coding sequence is TGTGCCACCCAGGGGGCGGGTCAGCCCCAGCATTTT.

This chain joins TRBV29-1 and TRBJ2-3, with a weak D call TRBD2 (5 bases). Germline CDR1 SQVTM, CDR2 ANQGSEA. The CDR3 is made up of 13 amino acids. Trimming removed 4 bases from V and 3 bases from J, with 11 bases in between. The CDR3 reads CSVAAGNTDTQYF. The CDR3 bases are TGCAGCGTTGCCGCCGGGAATACAGATACGCAGTATTTT.

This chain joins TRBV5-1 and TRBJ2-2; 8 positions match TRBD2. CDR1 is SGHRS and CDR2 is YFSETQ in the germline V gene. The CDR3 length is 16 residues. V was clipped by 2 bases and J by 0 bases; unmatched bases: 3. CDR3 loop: CASSLLAEANTGELFF. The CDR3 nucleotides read TGCGCCAGCAGCTTACTAGCGGAGGCGAACACCGGGGAGCTGTTTTTT.

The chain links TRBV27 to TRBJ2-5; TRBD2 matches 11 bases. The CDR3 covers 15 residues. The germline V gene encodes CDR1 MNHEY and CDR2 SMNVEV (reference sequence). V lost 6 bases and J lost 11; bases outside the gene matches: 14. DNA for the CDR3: TGTGCCAGCAGAGTCTTAGCGGGAGGGCCTGGAGAGCAGTACTTC. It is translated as CASRVLAGGPGEQYF.

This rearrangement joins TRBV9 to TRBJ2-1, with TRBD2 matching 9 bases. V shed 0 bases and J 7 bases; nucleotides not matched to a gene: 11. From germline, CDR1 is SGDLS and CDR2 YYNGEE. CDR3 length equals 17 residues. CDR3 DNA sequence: TGTGCCAGCAGCGTAGCCCCCCTAGCGGGACGGGGGAATGAGCAGTTCTTC. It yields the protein CASSVAPLAGRGNEQFF.

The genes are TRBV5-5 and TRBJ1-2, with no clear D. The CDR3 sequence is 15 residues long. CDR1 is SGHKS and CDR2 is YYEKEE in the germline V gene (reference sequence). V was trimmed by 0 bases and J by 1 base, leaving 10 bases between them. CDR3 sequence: CASSLEAGLNYGYTF. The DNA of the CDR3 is TGTGCCAGCAGCTTGGAGGCAGGACTTAACTATGGCTACACCTTC.

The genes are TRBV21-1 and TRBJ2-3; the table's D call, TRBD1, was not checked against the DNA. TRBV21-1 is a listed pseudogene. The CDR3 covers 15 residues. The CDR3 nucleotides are TGTGCCAGCAGCTCCCTGAGGGGTTGGCACAGATACGCGTATTTT. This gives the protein CASSSLRGWHRYAYF.

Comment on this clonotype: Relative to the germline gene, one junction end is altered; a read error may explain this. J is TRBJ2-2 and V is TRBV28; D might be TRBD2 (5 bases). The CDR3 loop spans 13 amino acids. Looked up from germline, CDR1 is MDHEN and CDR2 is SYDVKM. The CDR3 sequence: CASRPQVTGEQFF. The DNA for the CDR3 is TGTGCCAGCAGGCCTCAAGTCACCGGGGAGCAGTTTTTT.

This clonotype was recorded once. CDR3 loop: CASSLGLAGRHRYAYF. The CDR3 DNA reads TGCGCCAGCAGCTTGGGACTAGCGGGACGGCACAGATACGCGTATTTT. The rearrangement joins TRBV5-1 to TRBJ2-3; 11 bases are shared with TRBD2. Germline CDR1 reads SGHRS; CDR2 reads YFSETQ. J lost 14 bases, V lost 0 bases, and 14 bases had no gene match. This CDR3 has 16 amino acids.

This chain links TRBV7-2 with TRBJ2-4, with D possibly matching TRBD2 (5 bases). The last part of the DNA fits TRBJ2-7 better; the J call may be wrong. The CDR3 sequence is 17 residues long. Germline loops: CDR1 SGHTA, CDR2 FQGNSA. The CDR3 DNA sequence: TGTGCCAGCAGGCAGAGGGCCGCGTCAATACCGGGCTACGAGCAGTACTTC. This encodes CASRQRAASIPGYEQYF.

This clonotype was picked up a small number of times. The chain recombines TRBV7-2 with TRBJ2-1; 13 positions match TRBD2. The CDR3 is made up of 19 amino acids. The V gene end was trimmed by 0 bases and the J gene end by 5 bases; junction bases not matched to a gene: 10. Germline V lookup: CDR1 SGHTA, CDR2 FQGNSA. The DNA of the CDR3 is TGTGCCAGCAGCTTAGCGGATACCTGGGGACTAGCGGGAAACAATGAGCAGTTCTTC. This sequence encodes CASSLADTWGLAGNNEQFF.

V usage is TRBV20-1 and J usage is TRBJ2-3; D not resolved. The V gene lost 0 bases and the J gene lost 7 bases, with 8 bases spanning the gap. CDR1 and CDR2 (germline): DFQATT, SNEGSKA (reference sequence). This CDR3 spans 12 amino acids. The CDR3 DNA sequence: TGCAGTGCTAGAGACGCCGGGTATACGCAGTATTTT. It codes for CSARDAGYTQYF.

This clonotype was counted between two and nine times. The CDR3 nucleotides read TGCGCCAGCAGCCAAATAGAGGACAGGCCGAATCAGCCCCAGCATTTT. It specifies CASSQIEDRPNQPQHF. The gene calls are TRBV4-1 and TRBJ1-5, with TRBD1 matching over 7 bases. Trimming removed 2 bases from V and 4 bases from J; junction bases left unmatched: 8. The CDR3 sequence is 16 residues long. Germline assignment: CDR1 MGHRA and CDR2 YSYEKL.

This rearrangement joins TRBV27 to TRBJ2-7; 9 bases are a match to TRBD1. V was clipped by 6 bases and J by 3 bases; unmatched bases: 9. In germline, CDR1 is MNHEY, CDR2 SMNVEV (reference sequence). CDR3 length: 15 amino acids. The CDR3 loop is CASSKETGGFYEQYF. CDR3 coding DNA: TGTGCCAGCAGCAAGGAGACAGGGGGTTTCTACGAGCAGTACTTC.

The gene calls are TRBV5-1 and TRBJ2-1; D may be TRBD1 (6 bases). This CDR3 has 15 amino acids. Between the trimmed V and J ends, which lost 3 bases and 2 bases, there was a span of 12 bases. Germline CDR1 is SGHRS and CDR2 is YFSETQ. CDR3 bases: TGCGCCAGCAGCTCACAGGGAGAGCCCTACAATGAGCAGTTCTTC. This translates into CASSSQGEPYNEQFF. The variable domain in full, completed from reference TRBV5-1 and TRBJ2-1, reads KAGVTQTPRYLIKTRGQQVTLSCSPISGHRSVSWYQQTPGQGLQFLFEYFSETQRNKGNFPGRFSGRQFSNSRSEMNVSTLELGDSALYLCASSSQGEPYNEQFFGPGTRLTVL.

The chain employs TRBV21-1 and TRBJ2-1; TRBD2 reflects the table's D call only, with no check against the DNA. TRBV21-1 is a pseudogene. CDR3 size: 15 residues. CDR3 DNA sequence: TGTGCCAGCAGAAAAGAAGGGGGAGGGTCTAATGAGCAGTTCTTC. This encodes CASRKEGGGSNEQFF.

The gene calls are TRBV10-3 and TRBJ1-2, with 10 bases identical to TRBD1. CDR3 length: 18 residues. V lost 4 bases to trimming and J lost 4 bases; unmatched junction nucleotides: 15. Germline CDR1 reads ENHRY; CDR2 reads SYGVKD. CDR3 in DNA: TGTGCCATCAGTGGGGACAGGGGAGGGGATAGGGACGTCTATGGCTACACCTTC. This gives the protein CAISGDRGGDRDVYGYTF.

In DNA, the CDR3 is TGTGCCAGCAGTTACTCGGGGGGCGCGATTAACTATGGCTACACCTTC. Protein sequence: CASSYSGGAINYGYTF. The chain is built from TRBV6-5 and TRBJ1-2; TRBD1 is a possible D gene (6 bases). The CDR3 extends over 16 amino acids. Germline loops: CDR1 MNHEY, CDR2 SVGAGI. V was cut by 0 bases and J by 1 base, with 12 bases left in between.

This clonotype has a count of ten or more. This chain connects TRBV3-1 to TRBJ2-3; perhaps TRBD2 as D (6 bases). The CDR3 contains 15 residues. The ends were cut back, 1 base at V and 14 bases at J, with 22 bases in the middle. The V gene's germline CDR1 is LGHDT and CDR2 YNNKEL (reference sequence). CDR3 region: CASSQALGGHRYAYF. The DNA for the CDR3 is TGTGCCAGCAGCCAAGCACTAGGAGGGCACAGATACGCGTATTTT.

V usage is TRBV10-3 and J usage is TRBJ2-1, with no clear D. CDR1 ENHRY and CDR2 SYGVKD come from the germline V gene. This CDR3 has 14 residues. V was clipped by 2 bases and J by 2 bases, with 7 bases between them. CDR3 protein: CAISEGGAYNEQFF. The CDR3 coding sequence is TGTGCCATCAGTGAGGGTGGCGCCTACAATGAGCAGTTCTTC.

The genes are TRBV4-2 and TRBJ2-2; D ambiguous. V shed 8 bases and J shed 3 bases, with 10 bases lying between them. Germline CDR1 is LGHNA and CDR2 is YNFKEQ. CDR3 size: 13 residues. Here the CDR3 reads CASADSYTGELFF. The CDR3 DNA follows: TGTGCCAGCGCCGACTCCTACACCGGGGAGCTGTTTTTT.

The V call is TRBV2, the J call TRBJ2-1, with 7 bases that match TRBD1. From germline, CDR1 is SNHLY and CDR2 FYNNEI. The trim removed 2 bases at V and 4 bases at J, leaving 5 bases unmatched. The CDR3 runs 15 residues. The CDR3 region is CASSERGTAYNEQFF. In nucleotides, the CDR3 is TGTGCCAGCAGTGAAAGAGGGACAGCTTACAATGAGCAGTTCTTC. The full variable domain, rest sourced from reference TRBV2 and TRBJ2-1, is EPEVTQTPSHQVTQMGQEVILRCVPISNHLYFYWYRQILGQKVEFLVSFYNNEISEKSEIFDDQFSVERPDGSNFTLKIRSTKLEDSAMYFCASSERGTAYNEQFFGPGTRLTVL.

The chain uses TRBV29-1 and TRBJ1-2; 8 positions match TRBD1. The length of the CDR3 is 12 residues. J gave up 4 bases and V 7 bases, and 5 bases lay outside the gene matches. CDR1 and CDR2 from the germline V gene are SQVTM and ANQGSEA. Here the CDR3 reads CSDSDRGYGYTF. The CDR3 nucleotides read TGCAGCGACTCTGACAGGGGCTATGGCTACACCTTC.

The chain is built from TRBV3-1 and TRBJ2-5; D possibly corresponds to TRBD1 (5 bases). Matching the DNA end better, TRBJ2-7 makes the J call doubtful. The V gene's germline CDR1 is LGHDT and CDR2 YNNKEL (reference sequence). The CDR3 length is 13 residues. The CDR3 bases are TGTGCCAGCAGCAGGGGAAGCTGGTACGAGCAGTACTTC. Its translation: CASSRGSWYEQYF.